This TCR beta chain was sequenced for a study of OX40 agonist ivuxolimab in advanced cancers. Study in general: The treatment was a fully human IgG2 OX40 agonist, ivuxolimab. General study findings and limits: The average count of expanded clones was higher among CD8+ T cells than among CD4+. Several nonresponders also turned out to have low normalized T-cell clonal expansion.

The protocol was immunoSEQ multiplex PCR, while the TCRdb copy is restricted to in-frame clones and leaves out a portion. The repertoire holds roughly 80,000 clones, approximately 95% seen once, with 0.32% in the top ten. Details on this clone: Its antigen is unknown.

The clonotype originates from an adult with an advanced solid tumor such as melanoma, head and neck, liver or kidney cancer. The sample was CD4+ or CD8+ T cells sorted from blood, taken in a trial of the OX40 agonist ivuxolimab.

The CDR3 loop is CASSLAGDGETQYF. The DNA for the CDR3 is TGCGCCAGCAGTCTAGCGGGAGATGGGGAGACCCAGTACTTC. This chain connects TRBV4-3 to TRBJ2-5; 10 positions agree with TRBD2. The CDR3 sequence is 14 residues long. CDR1 LGHNA and CDR2 YSLEER come from the germline V gene. The ends lost 6 bases at V and 5 bases at J; junction bases unmatched: 6.